A selection of T cell receptor beta chains follows, all from one sample in a study of T cells in Graves' hyperthyroidism and ophthalmopathy. MiXCR, run by TCRdb on the multiplex PCR reads, gives a single entry per CDR3 protein. The sample records about 400,000 distinct CDR3 sequences, around 15% being singletons. Material for sequencing was blood. Receptor source: a woman aged 55-70 years with Graves' ophthalmopathy. The CDR3 runs from the conserved cysteine through the conserved F or W. A D gene is named only where the DNA matches it firmly. The size field is filled for only some rows; it gives once, few, many or a size class.

clone size: -
D gene: -
CDR3 length: 16
V gene: TRBV28
J gene: TRBJ2-6
CDR3 DNA: TGTGCCAGCAGCGGGGTCGGGGTCTCTGGGGCCAACGTCCTGACTTTC
CDR3 protein: CASSGVGVSGANVLTF

clone size: -
D gene: TRBD1
CDR3 length: 21
V gene: TRBV28
J gene: TRBJ1-1
CDR3 DNA: TGTGCCAGCAGCCCCCGCCTTAGGCGGCTGAACACCGGGACAGGGAACACTGAAGCTTTCTTT
CDR3 protein: CASSPRLRRLNTGTGNTEAFF

clone size: many
D gene: -
CDR3 length: 15
V gene: TRBV2
J gene: TRBJ1-5
CDR3 DNA: TGTGCCAGCAGCGACGGGGTAAGAAGCAATCAGCCCCAGCATTTT
CDR3 protein: CASSDGVRSNQPQHF

clone size: many
D gene: TRBD2
CDR3 length: 16
V gene: TRBV28
J gene: TRBJ2-3
CDR3 DNA: TGTGCCAGCAGCCCCGGGACTAGAACTTTCACAGATACGCAGTATTTT
CDR3 protein: CASSPGTRTFTDTQYF

clone size: many
D gene: -
CDR3 length: 13
V gene: TRBV20-1
J gene: TRBJ2-3
CDR3 DNA: TGCAGTGCTAGACGGGGGGCCCCAGATACGCAGTATTTT
CDR3 protein: CSARRGAPDTQYF

clone size: few
D gene: TRBD2
CDR3 length: 16
V gene: TRBV9
J gene: TRBJ2-1
CDR3 DNA: TGTGCCAGCAGCGTAGGTACTAGCGGGAGAGGTAATGAGCAGTTCTTC
CDR3 protein: CASSVGTSGRGNEQFF

clone size: few
D gene: -
CDR3 length: 14
V gene: TRBV19
J gene: TRBJ2-7
CDR3 DNA: TGTGCCAGTAGTCCGACATGGGACGCTTACGAGCAGTACTTC
CDR3 protein: CASSPTWDAYEQYF

clone size: many
D gene: -
CDR3 length: 11
V gene: TRBV2
J gene: TRBJ1-6
CDR3 DNA: TGTGCCAGCAGAAATGACAGTCCCCTCCACTTT
CDR3 protein: CASRNDSPLHF

clone size: many
D gene: -
CDR3 length: 13
V gene: TRBV11-2
J gene: TRBJ2-1
CDR3 DNA: TGTGCCAGCAGCTTGTCGAACCACAATGAGCAGTTCTTC
CDR3 protein: CASSLSNHNEQFF

clone size: many
D gene: -
CDR3 length: 13
V gene: TRBV2
J gene: TRBJ2-3
CDR3 DNA: TGTGCCAGCAGTGGGCGAGGCACAGATACGCAGTATTTT
CDR3 protein: CASSGRGTDTQYF

clone size: -
D gene: TRBD1
CDR3 length: 18
V gene: TRBV28
J gene: TRBJ1-5
CDR3 DNA: TGTGCCAGCAGCCCGTGGGCCGCCCGGACAGGGGGCCTTCAGCCCCAGCATTTT
CDR3 protein: CASSPWAARTGGLQPQHF

clone size: -
D gene: TRBD1
CDR3 length: 16
V gene: TRBV27
J gene: TRBJ2-1
CDR3 DNA: TGTGCCAGCAGTGGGACAGGTCATAGCTCCTACAATGAGCAGTTCTTC
CDR3 protein: CASSGTGHSSYNEQFF

clone size: few
D gene: -
CDR3 length: 13
V gene: TRBV2
J gene: TRBJ2-7
CDR3 DNA: TGTGCCAGCACGCCCAGGATCGCCTACGAGCAGTACTTC
CDR3 protein: CASTPRIAYEQYF

clone size: few
D gene: -
CDR3 length: 15
V gene: TRBV5-1
J gene: TRBJ1-1
CDR3 DNA: TGCGCCAGCAGCTCCCCAGGGTTCGGGAACACTGAAGCTTTCTTT
CDR3 protein: CASSSPGFGNTEAFF

clone size: -
D gene: TRBD1
CDR3 length: 17
V gene: TRBV10-3
J gene: TRBJ2-2
CDR3 DNA: TGTGCCATCAGTGCTTCCGGGACAGCCTCGAACACCGGGGAGCTGTTTTTT
CDR3 protein: CAISASGTASNTGELFF

clone size: many
D gene: -
CDR3 length: 15
V gene: TRBV3-1
J gene: TRBJ1-4
CDR3 DNA: TGTGCCAGCAGCCAAGCGGGGGGAACTAATGAAAAACTGTTTTTT
CDR3 protein: CASSQAGGTNEKLFF

clone size: few
D gene: -
CDR3 length: 14
V gene: TRBV5-1
J gene: TRBJ1-2
CDR3 DNA: TGCGCCAGCAGCTCCGGGACGGGACTCGATGGCTACACCTTC
CDR3 protein: CASSSGTGLDGYTF

clone size: few
D gene: -
CDR3 length: 14
V gene: TRBV5-1
J gene: TRBJ2-7
CDR3 DNA: TGCGCCAGCAGCTTGGTACAGGGTCCCAGCGAGCAGTACTTC
CDR3 protein: CASSLVQGPSEQYF

clone size: many
D gene: TRBD1
CDR3 length: 16
V gene: TRBV27
J gene: TRBJ1-5
CDR3 DNA: TGTGCCAGCAGTCCCCAGTCGGGACAGGGGGGGCAGCCCCAGCATTTT
CDR3 protein: CASSPQSGQGGQPQHF

clone size: many
D gene: TRBD2
CDR3 length: 15
V gene: TRBV27
J gene: TRBJ2-3
CDR3 DNA: TGTGCCAGCAGTTTATCTAGCGGGGAGACAGATACGCAGTATTTT
CDR3 protein: CASSLSSGETDTQYF

clone size: -
D gene: -
CDR3 length: 13
V gene: TRBV27
J gene: TRBJ1-5
CDR3 DNA: TGTGCCAGCAGTTTAGCCAGGGATGGGTCCCAGCATTTT
CDR3 protein: CASSLARDGSQHF

clone size: many
D gene: TRBD1
CDR3 length: 14
V gene: TRBV5-1
J gene: TRBJ2-7
CDR3 DNA: TGCGCCAGCAGCTTTTTAACTGACAGGGACGAGCAGTACTTC
CDR3 protein: CASSFLTDRDEQYF

clone size: once
D gene: -
CDR3 length: 14
V gene: TRBV14
J gene: TRBJ2-2
CDR3 DNA: TGTGCCAGCAGCAAACGAGGGGAGCCCGGGGAGCTGTTCTTT
CDR3 protein: CASSKRGEPGELFF

clone size: few
D gene: -
CDR3 length: 13
V gene: TRBV2
J gene: TRBJ2-7
CDR3 DNA: TGTGCCAGCAGTGTGGGTTGGGTCTACGAGCAGTACTTC
CDR3 protein: CASSVGWVYEQYF

clone size: -
D gene: TRBD1
CDR3 length: 16
V gene: TRBV11-2
J gene: TRBJ2-1
CDR3 DNA: TGTGCCAGCAGCTTCGGGACAGGGGGCTCCTACAATGAGCAGTTCTTC
CDR3 protein: CASSFGTGGSYNEQFF

clone size: few
D gene: -
CDR3 length: 11
V gene: TRBV29-1
J gene: TRBJ2-7
CDR3 DNA: TGCAGCGTGGGGACGAGGGACGAGCAGTACTTC
CDR3 protein: CSVGTRDEQYF

clone size: -
D gene: -
CDR3 length: 15
V gene: TRBV7-9
J gene: TRBJ1-6
CDR3 DNA: TGTGCCAGCAGCCCGATGGGGCAGGGAAATTCACCCCTCCACTTT
CDR3 protein: CASSPMGQGNSPLHF

clone size: many
D gene: TRBD1
CDR3 length: 14
V gene: TRBV12-3/TRBV12-4
J gene: TRBJ1-5
CDR3 DNA: TGTGCCAGCAGCCGAAGACAGGGGGATCAGCCCCAGCATTTT
CDR3 protein: CASSRRQGDQPQHF

clone size: many
D gene: -
CDR3 length: 16
V gene: TRBV5-1
J gene: TRBJ2-2
CDR3 DNA: TGCGCCAGCACTCCCACGTTGCGGGGGAACACCGGGGAGCTGTTTTTT
CDR3 protein: CASTPTLRGNTGELFF

clone size: many
D gene: -
CDR3 length: 13
V gene: TRBV5-1
J gene: TRBJ1-1
CDR3 DNA: TGCGCCAGCAGCCCACTCCCGAACACTGAAGCTTTCTTT
CDR3 protein: CASSPLPNTEAFF

clone size: many
D gene: -
CDR3 length: 15
V gene: TRBV3-1
J gene: TRBJ2-1
CDR3 DNA: TGTGCCAGCAGCCAAGGAGGAAAATCCTACAATGAGCAGTTCTTC
CDR3 protein: CASSQGGKSYNEQFF

clone size: few
D gene: -
CDR3 length: 12
V gene: TRBV20-1
J gene: TRBJ2-7
CDR3 DNA: TGCAGCGGGCACAGAGGCGACTACGAGCAGTACTTC
CDR3 protein: CSGHRGDYEQYF

clone size: few
D gene: -
CDR3 length: 17
V gene: TRBV28
J gene: TRBJ2-3
CDR3 DNA: TGTGCCAGCAGTCCCTTCCCTGGAATGGTGGCCACAGATACGCAGTATTTT
CDR3 protein: CASSPFPGMVATDTQYF

clone size: -
D gene: TRBD2
CDR3 length: 18
V gene: TRBV12-3/TRBV12-4
J gene: TRBJ2-2
CDR3 DNA: TGTGCCAGCAGTTTCCGGACTAGCGGGAGGGCCTACACCGGGGAGCTGTTTTTT
CDR3 protein: CASSFRTSGRAYTGELFF

clone size: -
D gene: TRBD2
CDR3 length: 17
V gene: TRBV18
J gene: TRBJ2-2
CDR3 DNA: TGTGCCAGCTCACCGGTGACTAGCGGGAGGTCCACCGGGGAGCTGTTTTTT
CDR3 protein: CASSPVTSGRSTGELFF

clone size: few
D gene: TRBD2
CDR3 length: 17
V gene: TRBV20-1
J gene: TRBJ2-4
CDR3 DNA: TGCAGTGCTAGAGGACTAGCGGGAGGGCCAGCCAAAAACATTCAGTACTTC
CDR3 protein: CSARGLAGGPAKNIQYF

clone size: -
D gene: -
CDR3 length: 13
V gene: TRBV10-3
J gene: TRBJ2-7
CDR3 DNA: TGTGCCACGGCCAACACAGGTACCTACGAGCAGTACTTC
CDR3 protein: CATANTGTYEQYF

clone size: many
D gene: -
CDR3 length: 13
V gene: TRBV3-1
J gene: TRBJ1-5
CDR3 DNA: TGTGCCAGCAGCCAAAACAGGGACCAGCCCCAGCATTTT
CDR3 protein: CASSQNRDQPQHF

clone size: many
D gene: TRBD2
CDR3 length: 17
V gene: TRBV27
J gene: TRBJ2-1
CDR3 DNA: TGTGCCAGCAGTTTGCCCACTAGCGGGCTCTCCTACAATGAGCAGTTCTTC
CDR3 protein: CASSLPTSGLSYNEQFF

clone size: -
D gene: TRBD1
CDR3 length: 13
V gene: TRBV20-1
J gene: TRBJ2-1
CDR3 DNA: TGCAGCCGTCAGGGACAGGGTGGCTGGGAGCAGTTCTTC
CDR3 protein: CSRQGQGGWEQFF

clone size: -
D gene: TRBD1
CDR3 length: 15
V gene: TRBV6-1
J gene: TRBJ2-5
CDR3 DNA: TGTGCCAGCAGTGGAAAGGACAGGAGACAAGAGACCCAGTACTTC
CDR3 protein: CASSGKDRRQETQYF

clone size: -
D gene: -
CDR3 length: 14
V gene: TRBV7-2
J gene: TRBJ1-4
CDR3 DNA: TGTGCCAGCAGCTTAATTCCTGGGAATGAAAAACTGTTTTTT
CDR3 protein: CASSLIPGNEKLFF

clone size: many
D gene: -
CDR3 length: 18
V gene: TRBV4-1
J gene: TRBJ2-2
CDR3 DNA: TGCGCCAGCAGCAGCCAAGGGGGATGGCAGGGTAGGACCGGGGAGCTGTTTTTT
CDR3 protein: CASSSQGGWQGRTGELFF

clone size: -
D gene: -
CDR3 length: 15
V gene: TRBV7-6
J gene: TRBJ1-3
CDR3 DNA: TGTGCCAGCAGCCCCGACAGCCTCTCTGGAAACACCATATATTTT
CDR3 protein: CASSPDSLSGNTIYF

clone size: -
D gene: TRBD1
CDR3 length: 16
V gene: TRBV7-3
J gene: TRBJ2-7
CDR3 DNA: TGTGCCAGCAGCTACACCGGGACAGGTGGCACCTACGAGCAGTACTTC
CDR3 protein: CASSYTGTGGTYEQYF

clone size: few
D gene: -
CDR3 length: 14
V gene: TRBV27
J gene: TRBJ2-5
CDR3 DNA: TGTGCCAGCAGTCCACAGACAGCGCAAGAGACCCAGTACTTC
CDR3 protein: CASSPQTAQETQYF

clone size: many
D gene: -
CDR3 length: 14
V gene: TRBV3-1
J gene: TRBJ2-7
CDR3 DNA: TGTGCCAGCAGCCACGCAGACAAATCCTACGAGCAGTACTTC
CDR3 protein: CASSHADKSYEQYF

clone size: many
D gene: -
CDR3 length: 16
V gene: TRBV4-1
J gene: TRBJ1-6
CDR3 DNA: TGCGCCAGCAGCCAAGATAGTCCCACCGATAATTCACCCCTCCACTTT
CDR3 protein: CASSQDSPTDNSPLHF

clone size: many
D gene: -
CDR3 length: 13
V gene: TRBV5-1
J gene: TRBJ1-1
CDR3 DNA: TGCGCCAGCGGGGACTCCATGAACACTGAAGCTTTCTTT
CDR3 protein: CASGDSMNTEAFF

clone size: -
D gene: TRBD1
CDR3 length: 14
V gene: TRBV29-1
J gene: TRBJ2-5
CDR3 DNA: TGCAGCGTTGCCCGGGACAGGGGGCGAGAGACCCAGTACTTC
CDR3 protein: CSVARDRGRETQYF

clone size: few
D gene: TRBD2
CDR3 length: 15
V gene: TRBV9
J gene: TRBJ2-1
CDR3 DNA: TGTGCCAGCAGCGTAGTGAGCGGGAACGGAGATGAGCAGTTCTTC
CDR3 protein: CASSVVSGNGDEQFF

clone size: many
D gene: -
CDR3 length: 15
V gene: TRBV12-3/TRBV12-4
J gene: TRBJ1-5
CDR3 DNA: TGTGCCAGCAGATACGGCTCCGTGGGGGATCAGCCCCAGCATTTT
CDR3 protein: CASRYGSVGDQPQHF

clone size: few
D gene: -
CDR3 length: 14
V gene: TRBV6-1
J gene: TRBJ2-2
CDR3 DNA: TGTGCCAGCAGCAGGGGACAAGGTTCCGGGGAGCTGTTTTTT
CDR3 protein: CASSRGQGSGELFF

clone size: many
D gene: -
CDR3 length: 12
V gene: TRBV24-1
J gene: TRBJ2-3
CDR3 DNA: TGTGCCACCAGTGATTTCCAAGATACGCAGTATTTT
CDR3 protein: CATSDFQDTQYF

clone size: few
D gene: TRBD1
CDR3 length: 16
V gene: TRBV5-1
J gene: TRBJ2-1
CDR3 DNA: TGCGCCAGCGCCCAGCCTACAGGGGGCTATGGCAATGGGCAGTTCTTC
CDR3 protein: CASAQPTGGYGNGQFF